The entry below describes one T cell receptor beta chain. No antigen is known for it. This sample was taken from a study of beta chain features in type 1 diabetes. Turning to the study itself: All samples combined gave 107,917,701 sorted cells for examination.

Isolated RNA was reverse transcribed in full, so expressed TCRB transcripts were sequenced. The data were produced by immunoSEQ multiplex PCR, yet TCRdb's version contains in-frame clones alone and is incomplete. The sample lists about 230,000 clones, around 9.6% occurring once. Naive, central memory, regulatory and stem cell-like memory cells within the CD4+ compartment were sorted using CD45RO/CCR7/CD25/CD127/CD95/CD27. Overall study results and limits: Whether HLA type affects TCRB rearrangement stayed undetermined in the present work.

V lost 6 bases and J lost 6, with 15 bases in between. The CDR3 sequence is 14 residues long. Germline V gene sequence: CDR1 KGHSH, CDR2 LQKENI. This clonotype originated in a woman under 30 in good health. V and J are TRBV18 and TRBJ1-5, with no clear D. The sequenced sample consisted of naive CD4+ T cells from blood. The CDR3 loop reads CASSSLSEGQPQHF. The CDR3 coding sequence is TGTGCCAGCTCTTCCCTATCCGAGGGTCAGCCCCAGCATTTT.